The clone carrying this T cell receptor (beta chain) was detected once. What it binds is not known. The V gene's germline CDR1 is SGHTA and CDR2 FQGNSA. Trimming took 5 bases from V and 1 from J, leaving 17 bases between them. CDR3 size: 16 residues. The sample comes from a study of cytomegalovirus exposure and HLA in healthy donors. Across the study: Researchers previously reported finding about 110 million unique TCR beta sequences from 150 million to 200 million T cells. Study results and caveats: The classifier reportedly diagnosed cytomegalovirus status with high specificity and sensitivity. For TCR beta chains, V- and J-gene trimming was later linked to a missense DCLRE1C variant.

Vbeta (60) and Jbeta (13) primers were used in the PCR. The data were produced by immunoSEQ multiplex PCR, yet TCRdb's version contains in-frame clones alone and is incomplete. The data show under 150,000 clones, around 80% seen once. The V call is TRBV7-2, the J call TRBJ2-5, with D possibly matching TRBD2 (5 bases). The source of this sequence is a boy between 2 and 10 years old in good health and CMV-seronegative. Sequencing used PBMCs. This chain's CDR3 is CASSPRLHYVQETQYF. CDR3 DNA: TGTGCCAGCAGCCCACGACTACACTATGTCCAAGAGACCCAGTACTTC.